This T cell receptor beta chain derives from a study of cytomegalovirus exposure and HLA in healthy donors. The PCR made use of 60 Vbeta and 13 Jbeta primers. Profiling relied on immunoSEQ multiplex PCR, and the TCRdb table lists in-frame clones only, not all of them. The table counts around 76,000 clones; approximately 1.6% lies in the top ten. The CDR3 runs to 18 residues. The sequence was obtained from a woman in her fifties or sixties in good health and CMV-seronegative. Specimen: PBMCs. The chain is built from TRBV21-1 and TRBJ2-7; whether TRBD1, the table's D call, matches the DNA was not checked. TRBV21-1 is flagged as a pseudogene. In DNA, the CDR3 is TGTGCCAGCAGCAAAGGTTGGGACAGCCTGAACCTTTCCTACGAGCAGTACTTC. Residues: CASSKGWDSLNLSYEQYF.